Shown below are 20 T cell receptor beta chains from a single sample sequenced in a study of blood T cell repertoires in COVID-19. Profiled with immunoSEQ multiplex PCR; TCRdb holds only in-frame clones, not every one. The sample shows about 100,000 clones, approximately 93% of them seen only once. Sequenced input: peripheral blood. Receptors were obtained from a man over 45 with active COVID-19.

As concerns this clone: Other DNA sequences in the same sample also yield this CDR3. The chain employs TRBV6-6 and TRBJ1-5; D call uncertain. V was cut by 0 bases and J by 6 bases, with 6 bases left in between. The CDR3 is made up of 13 amino acids. Germline V gene sequence: CDR1 MNHNY, CDR2 SVGAGI (reference sequence). DNA for the CDR3: TGTGCCAGCAGTTACTCTTCGGGTCAGCCCCAGCATTTT. The encoded protein is CASSYSSGQPQHF.

This chain uses TRBV3-1 (or the pseudogene TRBV3-2) with TRBJ2-2; tentatively, D is TRBD2 (5 bases). The germline gives CDR1 LGHDT, CDR2 YNNKEL (reference sequence). This CDR3 contains 15 residues. With 1 base removed from V and 3 bases from J, the gap between germline ends came to 9 bases. The CDR3 DNA reads as TGTGCCAGCAGCCAAGGGACTGGGTACACCGGGGAGCTGTTTTTT. Translated: CASSQGTGYTGELFF.

J is TRBJ1-5 and V is TRBV6-5; D is unclear. CDR1 is MNHEY and CDR2 is SVGAGI in the germline V gene. This CDR3 region has 12 residues. V was pared by 6 bases and J by 6 bases, with 9 bases between. In DNA form, the CDR3 reads TGTGCCAGCAGGGGTTCGGGTCAGCCCCAGCATTTT. This encodes CASRGSGQPQHF.

V usage is TRBV9 and J usage is TRBJ2-5, with no clear D. The germline CDR1 and CDR2 sequences are SGDLS and YYNGEE. The CDR3 is 13 residues long. The ends were cut back, 0 bases at V and 5 bases at J, with 8 bases in the middle. In DNA form, the CDR3 reads TGTGCCAGCAGCGTAGACGAGTTCGAGACCCAGTACTTC. It codes for CASSVDEFETQYF.

This chain links TRBV29-1 with TRBJ1-2; 8 nucleotides match TRBD1. The CDR3 spans 12 residues. Per germline, CDR1 SQVTM and CDR2 ANQGSEA. V lost 6 bases, J lost 8 bases, and 8 bases stayed unmatched. The CDR3 sequence is CSVIRTGKGYTF. The CDR3 region has the DNA TGCAGCGTCATAAGGACAGGGAAGGGCTACACCTTC. Looking up the rest from reference TRBV29-1 and TRBJ1-2 gives the full variable domain: SAVISQKPSRDICQRGTSLTIQCQVDSQVTMMFWYRQQPGQSLTLIATANQGSEATYESGFVIDKFPISRPNLTFSTLTVSNMSPEDSSIYLCSVIRTGKGYTFGSGTRLTVV.

CDR3 sequence: CASSLGSSYNSPLHF. The CDR3 coding sequence is TGTGCCAGCAGCCTCGGGAGCTCCTATAATTCACCCCTCCACTTT. The chain links TRBV7-6 to TRBJ1-6, with D unresolved. The CDR3 has 15 residues. The germline V and J ends were trimmed by 5 bases and 0 bases, with 8 bases remaining between them. Germline CDR1 SGHVS, CDR2 FNYEAQ.

This rearrangement joins TRBV11-3 to TRBJ1-1; TRBD1 might be the D (6 bases). From germline, CDR1 is SGHNT and CDR2 YENEEA. Trimming took 1 base from V and 7 from J, leaving 10 bases between them. The CDR3 spans 13 residues. The CDR3 sequence is CASSLGTVGEAFF. DNA for the CDR3: TGTGCCAGCAGCTTAGGGACAGTGGGTGAAGCTTTCTTT.

This chain links TRBV18 with TRBJ2-5, with 12 nucleotides matching TRBD1. The CDR3 runs to 17 residues. The germline V gene has CDR1 KGHSH and CDR2 LQKENI. J lost 7 bases, V lost 0 bases, and 9 bases had no gene match. The CDR3 nucleotides read TGTGCCAGCTCACCACCGGAAGGGACAGGGGGCATCGGGACCCAGTACTTC. Its protein product is CASSPPEGTGGIGTQYF.

The rearrangement joins TRBV12-2 to TRBJ2-1; the DNA was not compared with TRBD2, the D call given in the table. TRBV12-2 represents a pseudogene. The CDR3 spans 13 residues. The CDR3 region has the DNA TGTGCAAGTCGCTTACCTAACGACTCCCCAATGTTCTTC. Residues: CASRLPNDSPMFF.

The chain links TRBV9 to TRBJ2-2; 9 nucleotides line up with TRBD2. The germline V gene has CDR1 SGDLS and CDR2 YYNGEE. The trim removed 4 bases at V and 1 base at J, leaving 17 bases unmatched. CDR3 length: 20 amino acids. The CDR3: CASSTRTALAGFMNTGELFF. The CDR3 DNA sequence: TGTGCCAGCAGCACCCGGACAGCCCTAGCGGGGTTCATGAACACCGGGGAGCTGTTTTTT. Combining the CDR3 with reference TRBV9 and TRBJ2-2 gives the whole variable domain DSGVTQTPKHLITATGQRVTLRCSPRSGDLSVYWYQQSLDQGLQFLIQYYNGEERAKGNILERFSAQQFPDLHSELNLSSLELGDSALYFCASSTRTALAGFMNTGELFFGEGSRLTVL.

The chain combines TRBV27 with TRBJ1-6, with D tentatively TRBD1 (5 bases). This CDR3 contains 15 residues. Trimming took off 8 bases at V and 6 bases at J, with 17 bases between the two ends. Germline CDR1 reads MNHEY; CDR2 reads SMNVEV (reference sequence). The CDR3 nucleotides read TGTGCCAGCCGACGAACAGGCCAGCTTAATTCACCCCTCCACTTT. This sequence encodes CASRRTGQLNSPLHF.

This chain links TRBV2 with TRBJ2-1, with TRBD2 identical over 14 bases. Per germline, CDR1 SNHLY and CDR2 FYNNEI. The CDR3 covers 16 residues. V was clipped by 6 bases and J by 6 bases; unmatched bases: 7. CDR3 nucleotide sequence: TGTGCCAGCAGCCCGGGACTAGCGGGAGTAGGCAATGAGCAGTTCTTC. It codes for CASSPGLAGVGNEQFF. The full variable domain, in which reference TRBV2 and TRBJ2-1 provide the parts outside the CDR3, is EPEVTQTPSHQVTQMGQEVILRCVPISNHLYFYWYRQILGQKVEFLVSFYNNEISEKSEIFDDQFSVERPDGSNFTLKIRSTKLEDSAMYFCASSPGLAGVGNEQFFGPGTRLTVL.

This clone occurred once. The rearrangement uses TRBV13 and TRBJ1-5, with D hard to call. V shed 4 bases and J shed 5 bases, with 9 bases lying between them. This CDR3 is 13 amino acids long. Germline V gene data show CDR1 as PRHDT and CDR2 as FYEKMQ (reference sequence). The CDR3 DNA sequence: TGTGCCAGCAGCTACTCAATCGATCAGCCCCAGCATTTT. It yields the protein CASSYSIDQPQHF. The whole variable domain, filled in from reference TRBV13 and TRBJ1-5, reads AAGVIQSPRHLIKEKRETATLKCYPIPRHDTVYWYQQGPGQDPQFLISFYEKMQSDKGSIPDRFSAQQFSDYHSELNMSSLELGDSALYFCASSYSIDQPQHFGDGTRLSIL.

CDR3 bases: TGTGCCAGCAGCGTGACAGGGGGCGTTAGGGATGGCTACACCTTC. Translated: CASSVTGGVRDGYTF. The V call is TRBV9, the J call TRBJ1-2, with 10 bases matching TRBD1. CDR1 SGDLS and CDR2 YYNGEE come from the germline V gene. The CDR3 is 15 residues long. V lost 2 bases and J lost 6; bases outside the gene matches: 7.

This chain uses TRBV3-1 (or the pseudogene TRBV3-2) with TRBJ2-1, with D possibly TRBD1 on 5 matching bases. The CDR3 consists of 14 residues. Looked up from germline, CDR1 is LGHDT and CDR2 is YNNKEL (reference sequence). V was clipped by 2 bases and J by 9 bases, with 14 bases between them. The CDR3 nucleotides are TGTGCCAGCAGCCAAAAGGGGCGGCGAGGTGAGCAGTTCTTC. It specifies CASSQKGRRGEQFF.

V gene TRBV10-2 combines with J gene TRBJ1-6; 9 bases map to TRBD1. Trimming at V came to 0 bases and at J to 9 bases, leaving 9 bases not matched to a gene. The germline V gene encodes CDR1 WSHSY and CDR2 SAAADI. The CDR3 contains 17 residues. CDR3: CASSESNRRQGVSPLHF. The CDR3 nucleotides are TGCGCCAGCAGTGAGTCGAATAGGAGACAGGGGGTTTCACCCCTCCACTTT.

The CDR3 protein is CASREETRADTQYF. Here the CDR3 DNA reads TGTGCCAGCAGAGAGGAGACCCGCGCAGATACGCAGTATTTT. The chain couples TRBV6-5 to TRBJ2-3; D not certain. The V end was cut by 6 bases, the J end by 4 bases, with 14 bases between. The CDR3 spans 14 residues. CDR1 MNHEY and CDR2 SVGAGI come from the germline V gene.

The chain uses TRBV10-1 and TRBJ2-1, with D perhaps TRBD1 (5 bases). This CDR3 contains 13 residues. Germline CDR1 and CDR2: WNHNN and SYGVQD (reference sequence). V was shortened by 5 bases and J by 8 bases, with 13 bases between the two germline ends. Here the CDR3 reads CASSLQGKDEQFF. CDR3 DNA sequence: TGCGCCAGCAGTCTGCAGGGCAAGGATGAGCAGTTCTTC.

The chain joins TRBV14 to TRBJ2-6; 7 bases line up with TRBD2. Germline assignment: CDR1 SGHDN and CDR2 FVKESK. The CDR3 has 17 amino acids. Germline trimming cut 6 bases from V and 0 bases from J; bases unmatched to any gene: 8. Here the CDR3 DNA reads TGTGCCAGCAGTGGGGGGGGACTACCCTCTGGGGCCAACGTCCTGACTTTC. Its translation is CASSGGGLPSGANVLTF. Based on the CDR3 plus reference TRBV14 and TRBJ2-6, the full variable domain is EAGVTQFPSHSVIEKGQTVTLRCDPISGHDNLYWYRRVMGKEIKFLLHFVKESKQDESGMPNNRFLAERTGGTYSTLKVQPAELEDSGVYFCASSGGGLPSGANVLTFGAGSRLTVL.

The J gene is TRBJ2-5, the V gene TRBV6-5, with 11 bases matching TRBD2. Germline V gene data show CDR1 as MNHEY and CDR2 as SVGAGI. Unmatched junction bases numbered 6, after V lost 6 bases and J lost 3 bases. The CDR3 length is 15 residues. The CDR3 loop reads CASSRLAGPKETQYF. The CDR3 DNA sequence: TGTGCCAGCAGCCGACTAGCGGGGCCAAAAGAGACCCAGTACTTC.